A single sample is the source of the 15 T cell receptor beta chains below, sequenced in a study of shared clonotypes between healthy human individuals. Using immunoSEQ multiplex PCR, the repertoire was profiled, and TCRdb retains in-frame clones only, with some absent. The repertoire holds over a million clones, with about 84% as singletons. The specimen sequenced was memory CD4+ T cells from PBMCs. Subset reported: CD45RA-negative fraction. These receptors were collected from a man aged 18-30 years in good health. Some clones in this sample may be carry-over from other donors' samples.

The CDR3 region has the DNA TGTGCCAGCAGCTCCTACCGGGAGGGCCAAAACATTCAGTACTTC. Encoded protein: CASSSYREGQNIQYF. The chain recombines TRBV11-2 with TRBJ2-4, with 8 positions matching TRBD2. The CDR3 totals 15 residues. V lost 4 bases to trimming and J lost 5 bases; unmatched junction nucleotides: 7. Germline V gene data show CDR1 as SGHAT and CDR2 as FQNNGV.

The rearrangement joins TRBV28 to TRBJ1-5, with a weak D call TRBD1 (5 bases). Germline loops: CDR1 MDHEN, CDR2 SYDVKM. V was clipped by 6 bases and J by 5 bases, with 11 bases between them. This CDR3 comprises 13 residues. The CDR3 nucleotides read TGTGCCAGCAGGGGGCTCGGTCATCAGCCCCAGCATTTT. This gives the protein CASRGLGHQPQHF.

As for this clone: This may come from a read error, since a much larger clone is one base off. The rearrangement uses TRBV9 and TRBJ2-3; 12 bases agree with TRBD2. Losses at the gene ends were 4 bases for V and 0 bases for J; bases not matched to a gene: 3. Germline V CDR1 and CDR2: SGDLS, YYNGEE. There are 16 residues in the CDR3. The chain's CDR3 is CASSTGLAGSTDTQYF. CDR3 DNA: TGTGCCAGCAGCACGGGACTAGCGGGCAGCACAGATACGCAGTATTTT.

This chain joins TRBV21-1 and TRBJ2-4; the table's D call, TRBD2, was not checked against the DNA. TRBV21-1 is tagged as a pseudogene. The CDR3 is 15 residues long. The CDR3 sequence: CANPSRRAFKNIQYF. The CDR3 nucleotides are TGTGCCAACCCCTCAAGGAGGGCCTTCAAAAACATTCAGTACTTC.

This clone was recorded once. The chain combines TRBV6-5 with TRBJ2-7, with no clear D. Deletions cut 6 bases from V and 7 bases from J, with 16 bases between. There are 13 residues in the CDR3. The germline V gene encodes CDR1 MNHEY and CDR2 SVGAGI. CDR3 amino acids: CASRRTPGEEQYF. CDR3 nucleotide sequence: TGTGCCAGCAGACGGACCCCTGGGGAAGAGCAGTACTTC.

A note on this clone: Other DNA sequences within the sample encode an identical CDR3. The chain recombines TRBV7-2 with TRBJ1-1, with unresolved D. Between the trimmed V and J ends, which lost 3 bases and 3 bases, there was a span of 8 bases. Germline V gene data show CDR1 as SGHTA and CDR2 as FQGNSA. This CDR3 is built from 13 residues. The CDR3 DNA reads TGTGCCAGCAGCTTTTACCGGGACACTGAAGCTTTCTTT. Its protein is CASSFYRDTEAFF.

As DNA, the CDR3 is TGTGCCAGCACCCCCCCTGCCGGCCGATCATATGGCTACACCTTC. Encoded protein: CASTPPAGRSYGYTF. The chain combines TRBV28 with TRBJ1-2, with D uncertain. Germline CDR1 reads MDHEN; CDR2 reads SYDVKM. With 7 bases removed from V and 5 bases from J, the gap between germline ends came to 20 bases. There are 15 residues in the CDR3.

Concerning this clone itself: A far more abundant clone sits one base away, making this likely a read error. This same CDR3 is encoded by further DNA sequences in the sample. This chain connects TRBV28 to TRBJ1-4, with D perhaps matching TRBD1 (5 bases). CDR1 MDHEN and CDR2 SYDVKM come from the germline V gene. The CDR3 is made up of 15 amino acids. V was shortened by 2 bases and J by 8 bases, with 15 bases between the two germline ends. The chain's CDR3 is CASSLPQGRYEKLFF. For the CDR3, the DNA is TGTGCCAGCAGTTTACCGCAGGGAAGGTACGAAAAACTGTTTTTT.

This chain links TRBV29-1 with TRBJ2-1; the D gene is possibly TRBD2 (6 bases). This CDR3 contains 15 residues. Looked up from germline, CDR1 is SQVTM and CDR2 is ANQGSEA. V lost 4 bases and J 2 bases, leaving 15 bases between the germline ends. In DNA, the CDR3 is TGCAGCGTTGGCGGGTCTAGCGCTACCTACAATGAGCAGTTCTTC. This gives the protein CSVGGSSATYNEQFF.

In regard to this clone: This same CDR3 is encoded by further DNA sequences in the sample. The chain joins TRBV2 to TRBJ2-7; TRBD2 is a possible D gene (5 bases). The ends were cut back, 6 bases at V and 3 bases at J, with 12 bases in the middle. Germline assignment: CDR1 SNHLY and CDR2 FYNNEI. The length of the CDR3 is 13 residues. This CDR3 reads CASSPLLGYEQYF. The CDR3 nucleotides read TGTGCCAGCAGCCCATTACTAGGCTACGAGCAGTACTTC. Together with reference TRBV2 and TRBJ2-7, the CDR3 gives the full variable domain: EPEVTQTPSHQVTQMGQEVILRCVPISNHLYFYWYRQILGQKVEFLVSFYNNEISEKSEIFDDQFSVERPDGSNFTLKIRSTKLEDSAMYFCASSPLLGYEQYFGPGTRLTVT.

This clone appeared a single time. J is TRBJ2-2 and V is TRBV11-3, with D uncertain. CDR1 and CDR2 from the germline V gene are SGHNT and YENEEA. The V end was cut by 4 bases, the J end by 2 bases, with 8 bases between. There are 14 residues in the CDR3. Here the CDR3 DNA reads TGTGCCAGCAGCTCGTACAGAAACACCGGGGAGCTGTTTTTT. Encoded protein: CASSSYRNTGELFF.

This chain connects TRBV5-1 to TRBJ2-7, with 8 bases aligning to TRBD2. Germline CDR1 is SGHRS and CDR2 is YFSETQ. J gave up 2 bases and V 5 bases, and 6 bases lay outside the gene matches. This CDR3 has 14 residues. The DNA for the CDR3 is TGCGCCAGCAGAAGCGGGAGTGGGGCCTACGAGCAGTACTTC. It translates to CASRSGSGAYEQYF. The variable domain in full, completed from reference TRBV5-1 and TRBJ2-7, reads KAGVTQTPRYLIKTRGQQVTLSCSPISGHRSVSWYQQTPGQGLQFLFEYFSETQRNKGNFPGRFSGRQFSNSRSEMNVSTLELGDSALYLCASRSGSGAYEQYFGPGTRLTVT.

The chain carries TRBV11-2 and TRBJ2-3; D call uncertain. Germline loops: CDR1 SGHAT, CDR2 FQNNGV. This CDR3 comprises 13 residues. Trimming took 0 bases from V and 4 from J, leaving 5 bases between them. The CDR3 bases are TGTGCCAGCAGCTTAGATCTATCAGATACGCAGTATTTT. Its translation is CASSLDLSDTQYF.

Only a few counts were recorded for this clone. The rearrangement joins TRBV7-2 to TRBJ2-5; no reliable D call. Germline-derived CDR1 and CDR2 are SGHTA and FQGNSA. CDR3 length: 15 residues. The V end was cut by 0 bases, the J end by 0 bases, with 8 bases between. The CDR3 protein is CASSLASLNQETQYF. CDR3 bases: TGTGCCAGCAGCTTAGCGAGCCTTAACCAAGAGACCCAGTACTTC. Combining the CDR3 with reference TRBV7-2 and TRBJ2-5 gives the whole variable domain GAGVSQSPSNKVTEKGKDVELRCDPISGHTALYWYRQSLGQGLEFLIYFQGNSAPDKSGLPSDRFSAERTGGSVSTLTIQRTQQEDSAVYLCASSLASLNQETQYFGPGTRLLVL.

V is TRBV2 and J is TRBJ1-2; D is unclear. CDR3 length: 13 amino acids. CDR1 and CDR2 (germline): SNHLY, FYNNEI. The ends were cut back, 6 bases at V and 1 base at J, with 9 bases in the middle. CDR3 sequence: CASSADGNYGYTF. DNA of the CDR3: TGTGCCAGCAGCGCGGACGGTAACTATGGCTACACCTTC.